This T cell receptor (beta chain) was recorded in a study of CD8+ T cells in alopecia areata. Study-wide findings and caveats: The study found TCR sharing across patients less clear than in mice, possibly for HLA reasons. Across lesional scalp, and particularly alopecia totalis/universalis, clonality surpassed that of normal scalp. Scalp data also include sequences from resident alphabeta T cells of normal skin.

Sorted populations comprised CD4+ and CD8+ T cells obtained from PBMCs. Concerning this clone: As yet, its antigen is unknown.

Sequencing relied on a cDNA template that was reverse transcribed from extracted RNA. TCRdb keeps only in-frame clones here, not all; method: immunoSEQ multiplex PCR. Of around 190,000 clones listed, approximately 60% were seen once; the top ten hold about 5.3%. This CDR3 has 15 residues. Germline V gene lookup returns CDR1 SNHLY and CDR2 FYNNEI. The junction had 8 bases not matched to a gene; V was cut back by 7 bases and J by 1 base. V usage is TRBV2 and J usage is TRBJ1-1; 8 nucleotides align to TRBD1. What was sequenced was CD8+ T cells sorted from blood. This TCR derives from a human donor in good health. CDR3 region: CASTTGGQGNTEAFF. The CDR3 bases are TGTGCCAGCACCACAGGGGGTCAAGGGAACACTGAAGCTTTCTTT.